This T cell receptor beta chain originates from a study of blood T cell repertoires in COVID-19. TCRdb's copy holds only in-frame clones and misses some; the assay was immunoSEQ multiplex PCR. The profile shows about 210,000 clones, about four fifths of them singletons. CDR3 length: 15 amino acids. The germline V gene has CDR1 LGHDT and CDR2 YNNKEL (reference sequence). V gave up 3 bases and J gave up 0 bases; unmatched junction bases: 3. V gene TRBV3-1 (or the pseudogene TRBV3-2) combines with J gene TRBJ1-2; 8 nucleotides match TRBD1. Sequencing used peripheral blood. This sequence was found in a woman between 50 and 59 years old with acute or convalescent COVID-19. The CDR3 spells CASSHPTGANYGYTF. The CDR3, as DNA: TGTGCCAGCAGCCATCCGACAGGGGCTAACTATGGCTACACCTTC.